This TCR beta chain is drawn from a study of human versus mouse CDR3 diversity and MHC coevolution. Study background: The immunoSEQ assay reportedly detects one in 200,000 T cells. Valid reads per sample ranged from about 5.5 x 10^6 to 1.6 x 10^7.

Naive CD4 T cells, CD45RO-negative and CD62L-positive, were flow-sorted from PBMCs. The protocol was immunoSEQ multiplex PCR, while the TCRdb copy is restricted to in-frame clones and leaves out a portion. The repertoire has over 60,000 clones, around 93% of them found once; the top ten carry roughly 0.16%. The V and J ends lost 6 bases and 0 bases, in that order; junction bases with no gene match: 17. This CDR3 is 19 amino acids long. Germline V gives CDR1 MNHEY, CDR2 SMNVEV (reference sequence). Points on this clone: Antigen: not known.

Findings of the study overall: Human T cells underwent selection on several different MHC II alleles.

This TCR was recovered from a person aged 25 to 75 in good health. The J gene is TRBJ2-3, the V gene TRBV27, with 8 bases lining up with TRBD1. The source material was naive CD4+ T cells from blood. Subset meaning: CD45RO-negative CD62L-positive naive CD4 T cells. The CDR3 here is CASRAYRDRKITSTDTQYF. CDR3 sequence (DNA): TGTGCCAGCAGAGCCTACCGGGACAGGAAGATTACTAGCACAGATACGCAGTATTTT.